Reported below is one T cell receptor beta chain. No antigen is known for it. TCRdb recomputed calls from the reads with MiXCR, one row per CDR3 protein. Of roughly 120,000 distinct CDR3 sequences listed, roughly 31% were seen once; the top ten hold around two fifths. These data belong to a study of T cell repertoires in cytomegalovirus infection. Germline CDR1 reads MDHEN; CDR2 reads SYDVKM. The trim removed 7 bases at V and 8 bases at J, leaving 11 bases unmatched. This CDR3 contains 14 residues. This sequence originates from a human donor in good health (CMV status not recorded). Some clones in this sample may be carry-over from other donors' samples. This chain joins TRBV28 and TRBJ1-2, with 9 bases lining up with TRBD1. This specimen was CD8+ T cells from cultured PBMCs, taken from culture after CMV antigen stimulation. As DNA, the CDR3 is TGTGCCAGCACCCTAGTGGGACAGGGAGGAGGCTACACCTTC. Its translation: CASTLVGQGGGYTF.